This TCR beta chain was found in a study of response to subunit inactivated influenza vaccine. Study-level findings and limits: The authors suggested that every seasonal influenza vaccination recruits few new T cells.

One entry per CDR3 protein, called by TCRdb with MiXCR from the RT-PCR reads. The profile shows 650,000 to 800,000 distinct CDR3 sequences, under 20% of them singletons. Concerning this clonotype: Its antigen is still unknown.

Germline CDR1 and CDR2: SGHTA and FQGNSA. CDR3 length equals 15 residues. V was pared by 5 bases and J by 2 bases, with 6 bases of the junction left unmatched. The chain is built from TRBV7-2 and TRBJ1-5; 7 bases map to TRBD1. Sequenced material: PBMCs from blood, taken around 5 days after vaccination. The TCR originated in a man aged 45-65 years who received an inactivated influenza vaccine. The CDR3 region is CASSIPGGGNQPQHF. The DNA for the CDR3 is TGTGCCAGCAGCATCCCAGGGGGGGGCAATCAGCCCCAGCATTTT. Filled out from reference TRBV7-2 and TRBJ1-5, the complete variable domain reads GAGVSQSPSNKVTEKGKDVELRCDPISGHTALYWYRQSLGQGLEFLIYFQGNSAPDKSGLPSDRFSAERTGGSVSTLTIQRTQQEDSAVYLCASSIPGGGNQPQHFGDGTRLSIL.